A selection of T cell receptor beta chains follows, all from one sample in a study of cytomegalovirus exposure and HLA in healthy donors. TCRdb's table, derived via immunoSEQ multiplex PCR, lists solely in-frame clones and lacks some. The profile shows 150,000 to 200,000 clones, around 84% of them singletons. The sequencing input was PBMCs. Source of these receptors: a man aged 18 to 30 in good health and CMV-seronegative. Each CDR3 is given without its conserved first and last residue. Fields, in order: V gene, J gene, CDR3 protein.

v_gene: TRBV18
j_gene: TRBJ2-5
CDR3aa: ASSPGLAGGTETQY

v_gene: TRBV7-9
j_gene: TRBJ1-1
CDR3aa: ASSLMGATEAF

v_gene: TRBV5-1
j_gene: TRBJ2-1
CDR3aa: ASSLARQLDEQF

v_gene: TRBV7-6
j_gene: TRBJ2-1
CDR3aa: ASSSRQGLAGAGEQF

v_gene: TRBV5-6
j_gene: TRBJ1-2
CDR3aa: ASSTGPRTAGSVFYGYT

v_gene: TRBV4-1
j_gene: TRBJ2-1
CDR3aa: ASSQDKLAGNNEQF

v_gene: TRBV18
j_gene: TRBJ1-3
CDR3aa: ASQTTGRGNTIY

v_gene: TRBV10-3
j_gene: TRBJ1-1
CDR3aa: AISVAGGGTEAF

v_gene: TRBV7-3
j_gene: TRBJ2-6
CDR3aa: ASSSPPQGASGANVLT

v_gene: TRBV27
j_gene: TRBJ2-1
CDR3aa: ASSTTSHNEQF

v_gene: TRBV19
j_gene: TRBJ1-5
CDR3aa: ASSPDRGSYQPQH

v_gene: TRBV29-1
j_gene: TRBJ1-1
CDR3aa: SVGGVYTEAF

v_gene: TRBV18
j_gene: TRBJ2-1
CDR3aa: ASSPGGSYNEQF

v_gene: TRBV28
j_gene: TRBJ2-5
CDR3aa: ASSRQDQETQY

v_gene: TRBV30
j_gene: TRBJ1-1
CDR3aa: AWRVGQGVSNTEAF

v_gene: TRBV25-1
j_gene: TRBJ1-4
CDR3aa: ASSDWEGGAGEKLF

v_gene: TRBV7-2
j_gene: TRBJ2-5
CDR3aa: ASSQTSGGAGETQY

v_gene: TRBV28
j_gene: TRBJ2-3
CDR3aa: ASTPAGSTDTQY

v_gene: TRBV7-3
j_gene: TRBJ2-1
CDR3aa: ASSLLRGAHNEQF

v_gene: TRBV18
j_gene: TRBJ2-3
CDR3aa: ASSPPLAGVTDTQY

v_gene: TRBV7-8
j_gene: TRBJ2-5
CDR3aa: ASTSAGGDQETQY

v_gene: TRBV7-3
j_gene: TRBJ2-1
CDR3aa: ASSLTTSGAYNEQF

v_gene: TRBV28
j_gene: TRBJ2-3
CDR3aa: ASNPLRGRAGTDTQY

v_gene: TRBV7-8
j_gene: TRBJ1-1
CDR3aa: ASSSKQGPYTEAF

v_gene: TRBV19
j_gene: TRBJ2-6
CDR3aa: ASSLPRLAGGSGANVLT

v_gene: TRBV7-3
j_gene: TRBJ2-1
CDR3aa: ASSSGSGVYNEQF

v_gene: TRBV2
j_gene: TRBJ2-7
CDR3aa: ASSEGPLGRGIYEQY

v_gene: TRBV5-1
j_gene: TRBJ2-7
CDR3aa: ASSLRTGMSSYEQY

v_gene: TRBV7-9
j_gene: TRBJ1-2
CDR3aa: ASSFGQLQGYT

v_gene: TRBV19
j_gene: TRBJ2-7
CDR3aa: ASSRTGGEGEQY

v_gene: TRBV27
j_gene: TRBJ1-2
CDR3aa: ASSPRRTGNYGYT

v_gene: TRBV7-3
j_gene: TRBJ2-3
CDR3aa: ASSRTSGGAQY

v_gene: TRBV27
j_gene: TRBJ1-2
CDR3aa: ASTLGAGNYGYT

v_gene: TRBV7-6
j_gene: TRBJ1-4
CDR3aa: ASSVTANEKLF

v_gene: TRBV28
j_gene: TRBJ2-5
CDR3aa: ASSPGRSETQY

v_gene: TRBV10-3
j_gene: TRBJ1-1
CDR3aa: AISTSEAEAF

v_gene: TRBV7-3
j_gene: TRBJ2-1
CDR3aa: ASSRIAGGNNEQF